The T cell receptor beta chain described here comes from a study of shared clonotypes between healthy human individuals (dated by TCRdb to the early 2020s). In terms of the full investigation: The cohort comprised a couple of women and a few men aged 18 to 49 years. For each donor, three plates each were used for CD4 naive and CD4 memory, two plates were used for CD8 naive, and one plate was used for CD8 memory. To estimate repertoire size and how much clonotype sharing occurs between individuals, the study deeply sequenced the blood TCR repertoires of a handful of healthy adults. Libraries were prepared and TCR repertoires were sequenced by different laboratories using diverse techniques, in order to increase sequencing depth and limit assay-specific biases. Leukapheresis yielded between about 0.94 and 8.9 billion PBMCs per donor.

Of note for this clone: It lacks a known antigen. Base qualities are not provided; no much larger clone lies one nucleotide away.

In the germline V gene (reference sequence), CDR1 corresponds to MNHEY and CDR2 to SMNVEV. The CDR3 goes from the cysteine to the phenylalanine over 14 residues. This entry keeps only the CDR3 DNA: 42 bases, framed from base 1. V drops 0 bases and J drops 5 bases, leaving 8 bases in between. CD8 naive samples were CD45RO-negative cells positively selected for CCR7, giving a CD45RA+CCR7+ population that excluded TemRA cells. Donors were healthy HIV-negative adults with no recently reported acute infections or vaccinations. Every donor was a Caucasian adult residing in Nashville, Tennessee, USA. After blood collection by leukapheresis, PBMCs were isolated using Ficoll-Histopaque density gradient centrifugation and then cryopreserved in the vapor phase of liquid nitrogen. Analytical flow cytometry was used to check the purity and quantity of each magnetically sorted T cell population. Genomic DNA was isolated from every sorted fraction and measured by UV absorbance on a Nanodrop 2000c.

TCR CDR3 regions were amplified from genomic DNA by multiplex PCR using the deep immunoSEQ assay. Extracted genomic DNA from each cell subset was distributed evenly across all wells of several immunoSEQ 96-well plates, and each plate was treated as a replicate. For sorted subsets, each replicate PCR was loaded with about 200 ng genomic DNA, equivalent to 25,000 to 30,000 T cell genomes. Purified libraries were measured with a Qubit 3.0 fluorometer, size-checked on a Bioanalyzer 2100, and measured again with the KAPA Library Quantification kit. Every immunoSEQ 96-well plate was sequenced on a dedicated single-read 150-cycle Illumina NextSeq 550 flow cell. As for how the authors treated the data: Because the immunoSEQ output held only junctional sequences and lacked quality scores, the filtering could not match the filtering applied to full-length reads. Sequences were annotated with PyIR, a Python wrapper for IgBLAST v1.9, and V/J genes and CDR3 were assigned using IMGT germline references. Any read was removed if the V/J assignment was weak (E-value above 1e-6), the CDR3 was missing, or the read contained stop codons, out-of-frame junctions, or ambiguous translated residues. V3J clonotypes were defined as sequences sharing an identical inferred V gene, J gene, and CDR3 amino acid sequence. Percentage overlap between repertoires was computed as shared unique clonotypes divided by the size of the smaller repertoire. Three approaches were used to assess repertoire richness: RTK rarefaction, the Chao1 estimator, and Recon v2.1 estimates of unobserved clonotypes. Generation probabilities for all TCRbeta clonotypes obtained by the gDNA method from a handful of donors were computed using OLGA. TCRdb took over this immuneACCESS table, retaining in-frame rearrangements with V and J assigned. Such tables are incomplete; in checked studies, under half of the missing clones stem from an unresolved V gene, and the remainder is unexplained. From that table come the V and J calls and clone size; the DNA was used to work out D and trimming. This sample lists about 800,000 clones; about 97% were detected once. Less than 0.25% of the sample is in the top ten clones.

Study-wide findings and limitations: Compared with non-shared clonotypes, clonotypes shared by all four sorted-subset donors had higher generation probabilities. Sampling was restricted to blood, and TCR repertoires in tissues likely differ from the TCR repertoires found in blood. Rarefaction of sorted-subset datasets indicated incomplete sequencing despite the large sequencing depth. The genetic and exposure-history diversity represented was limited by the small number of donors. Pairwise subsampling led to the expectation that sequencing depth would affect the degree of clonotype sharing among donors. When a handful of donors were compared, the shared fraction of clonotypes was roughly 4.8% for naive CD4, over 3% for naive CD8, more than 2% for memory CD4, and 0.35% to 0.4% for memory CD8. Naive subsets generally had larger estimated clonotype richness than memory subsets did.

Sequenced material: naive CD8+ T cells sorted from blood. The sample's cell subset or site label is to be understood as: CD45RA+CCR7+. The sequence joins TRBV27 to TRBJ2-1; no confident D gene assignment can be made. The source of this sequence is a man aged 25-45 years in good health. The bases are TGTGCCAGCAGTTTATCTTCCCCACACAATGAGCAGTTCTTC. This sequence encodes CASSLSSPHNEQFF.